This is a list of T cell receptor beta chains from one sample in a study of blood T cell repertoires in COVID-19. The table came from immunoSEQ multiplex PCR; TCRdb's copy has only in-frame clones and leaves some out. The table includes about 200,000 clones, approximately 86% detected once. The sequencing sample was made of peripheral blood. The source of these receptors is a man in his sixties with acute or convalescent COVID-19. Each CDR3 is given with its conserved first and last residue. D genes are given only for firm matches. For some rows the clone size is stated as once, few or many, or as a class when expanded; others skip it.

size: -; V: TRBV4-1; D: -; J: TRBJ1-2; DNA: TGCGCCAGCAGCCAAGTACAGGTTCTGAACTATGGCTACACCTTC; CDR3: CASSQVQVLNYGYTF
size: few; V: TRBV5-1; D: -; J: TRBJ1-1; DNA: TGCGCCAGCAGCTCAACAGGGTCAGAAGCTTTCTTT; CDR3: CASSSTGSEAFF
size: -; V: TRBV5-1; D: -; J: TRBJ2-3; DNA: TGCGCCAGCAGCTTGGCTACCGGGACGCAGTATTTT; CDR3: CASSLATGTQYF
size: -; V: TRBV6-5; D: -; J: TRBJ1-2; DNA: TGTGCCAGCAGGGAGGGGACGTATGGCTACACCTTC; CDR3: CASREGTYGYTF
size: -; V: TRBV9; D: TRBD1; J: TRBJ1-2; DNA: TGTGCCAGCAGCGTGTCTGGACAGGAGGGGGGCTACACCTTC; CDR3: CASSVSGQEGGYTF
size: -; V: TRBV12-3/TRBV12-4; D: -; J: TRBJ1-1; DNA: TGTGCCAGCAGTTTCGGTCTGAACACTGAAGCTTTCTTT; CDR3: CASSFGLNTEAFF
size: -; V: TRBV19; D: -; J: TRBJ2-1; DNA: TGTGCCAGTAGTATCACAGAGACATATGAGCAGTTCTTC; CDR3: CASSITETYEQFF
size: -; V: TRBV5-1; D: TRBD1; J: TRBJ2-5; DNA: TGCGCCAGCAGCCTCCAGACAGGGGTTGGGGAGACCCAGTACTTC; CDR3: CASSLQTGVGETQYF
size: -; V: TRBV5-1; D: TRBD1; J: TRBJ2-7; DNA: TGCGCCAGCAGCTGGGGACGGGACAGGGGCTACGAGCAGTACTTC; CDR3: CASSWGRDRGYEQYF
size: -; V: TRBV24-1; D: TRBD2; J: TRBJ2-1; DNA: TGTGCCATCAGTGATACTAGCGGGGGTACTCGGGAGCAGTTCTTC; CDR3: CAISDTSGGTREQFF